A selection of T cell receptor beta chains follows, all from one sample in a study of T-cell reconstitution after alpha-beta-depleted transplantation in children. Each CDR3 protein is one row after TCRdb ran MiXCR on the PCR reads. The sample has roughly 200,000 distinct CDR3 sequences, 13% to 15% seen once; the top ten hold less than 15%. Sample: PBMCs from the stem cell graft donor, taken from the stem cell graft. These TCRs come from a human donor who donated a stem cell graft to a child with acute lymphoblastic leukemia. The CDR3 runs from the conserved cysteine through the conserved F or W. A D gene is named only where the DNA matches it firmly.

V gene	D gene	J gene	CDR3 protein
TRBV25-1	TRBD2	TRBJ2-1	CASSEYNASGSSYNEQFF
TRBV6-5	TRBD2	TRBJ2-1	CASSFPGLDLFF
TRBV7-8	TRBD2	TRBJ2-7	CASSAETSGNYEQYF
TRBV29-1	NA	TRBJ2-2	CSVEAENTGELFF
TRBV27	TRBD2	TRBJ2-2	CASNGAGGTGELFF
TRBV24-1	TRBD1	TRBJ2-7	CATSVLDREAYEQYF
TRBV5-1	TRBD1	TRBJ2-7	CASSLAPGTAQLPTFYEQYF
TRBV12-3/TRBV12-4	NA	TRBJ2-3	CASSSTGSDTQYF
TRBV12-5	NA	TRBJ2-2	CASGLDSAGELFF
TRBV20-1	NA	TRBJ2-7	CSARGTLTDEQYF
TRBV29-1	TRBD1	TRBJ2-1	CSVEVSRGSLSSYNEQFF
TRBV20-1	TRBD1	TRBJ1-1	CSAPGQGTMNTEAFF
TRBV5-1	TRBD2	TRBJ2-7	CASSPLGSGIYEQYF
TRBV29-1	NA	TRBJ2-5	CSASNSEETQYF
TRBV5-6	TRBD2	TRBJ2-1	CASSWGGFYNEQFF
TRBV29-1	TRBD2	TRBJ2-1	CSVRLAGEGEQFF
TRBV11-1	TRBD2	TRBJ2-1	CASSHGGGGTTFSYNEQFF
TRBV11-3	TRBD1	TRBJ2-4	CASSFQGLGTEGSKNIQYF
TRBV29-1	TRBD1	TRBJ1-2	CSVEFFLSWQGAGYTF
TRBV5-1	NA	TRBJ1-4	CASSDGTEGREKLFF
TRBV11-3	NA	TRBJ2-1	CASSLPRIEQFF
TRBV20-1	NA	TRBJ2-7	CSARDPDNYEQYF
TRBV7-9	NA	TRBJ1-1	CASSLLKTEAFF
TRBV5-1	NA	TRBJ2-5	CASSRGGSETQYF
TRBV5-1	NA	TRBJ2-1	CASSFGREQFF
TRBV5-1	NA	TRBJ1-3	CASSLSPEGDTIYF
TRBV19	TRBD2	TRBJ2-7	CASSTSSGRGYEQYF
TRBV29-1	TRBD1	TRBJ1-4	CSVETGVEKLFF